This T cell receptor (beta chain) was sequenced in a study of blood T cells in healthy people across ages. J lost 3 bases, V lost 5 bases, and 8 bases had no gene match. The V gene's germline CDR1 is LNHNV and CDR2 YYDKDF (reference sequence). The CDR3 extends over 15 amino acids. In this sample, this clonotype turned up a few times. The second PCR ran about 6 to 12 cycles with a sample-barcoded 5' primer and J-beta primers. In TCRdb, the 5' RACE reads were re-called with MiXCR into one record per CDR3 protein. This sample yields around 1,600,000 distinct CDR3 sequences, of which around 40% are seen a single time; around 4% belongs to the top ten.

Source material: blood. V usage is TRBV15 and J usage is TRBJ1-2; TRBD1 matches 8 bases. The sequence came from a woman aged 18-29 years in good health. This CDR3 reads CATSAVKTGDYGYTF. As DNA, the CDR3 is TGTGCCACCAGCGCAGTGAAGACAGGGGACTATGGCTACACCTTC.